A selection of T cell receptor beta chains follows, all from one sample in a study of a mutant IDH1 vaccine in newly diagnosed glioma. Which antigens these TCRs recognize remains unknown. Measured with immunoSEQ multiplex PCR; TCRdb has only the in-frame clones, and not every one. The sample records roughly 130,000 clones, just under 80% being singletons. The sample was PBMCs, taken from a glioma patient whose treatment included an IDH1 peptide vaccine. These receptors were collected from a man in his forties or fifties with glioma. Both conserved end residues are part of each CDR3. The D gene is left open where the match is weak. Not all rows give a size; the values are once, few, many and, for expanded clones, a class.

-	TRBV29-1	TRBJ2-7	-	TGCAGCGTTGACAGGGGGGCCTATTCGGGCGAGCAGTACTTC	CSVDRGAYSGEQYF
-	TRBV25-1	TRBJ2-7	-	TGTGCCAGCAGTATGCGGGTCTCCTCCTACGAGCAGTACTTC	CASSMRVSSYEQYF
-	TRBV9	TRBJ1-2	TRBD1	TGTGCCAGCAGCCTAGGACAGGGGGCGTCTGACACCTTC	CASSLGQGASDTF
-	TRBV7-8	TRBJ2-1	-	TGTGCCAGCAGCTTAGCGTGGGACCAGCAGTTCTTC	CASSLAWDQQFF
-	TRBV4-2	TRBJ1-2	-	TGTGCCAGCAGCCAAGATGTGCGGTCTGGGGGCTACACCTTC	CASSQDVRSGGYTF
-	TRBV19	TRBJ1-2	-	TGTGCCAGTAGCATGCCTTACGGTCTCGATGGCTACACCTTC	CASSMPYGLDGYTF
-	TRBV9	TRBJ2-3	-	TGTGCCAGCAGCGTAGAGCCAAGCACAGATACGCAGTATTTT	CASSVEPSTDTQYF
-	TRBV6-4	TRBJ2-3	TRBD1	TGTGCCAGCAGTGACGTTCCGGGACAGGGCACAGATACGCAGTATTTT	CASSDVPGQGTDTQYF
-	TRBV5-1	TRBJ1-6	TRBD1	TGCGCCAGCAGCTTGACAACCGGGACAGCTTATTCACCCCTCCACTTT	CASSLTTGTAYSPLHF
-	TRBV7-9	TRBJ2-2	TRBD2	TGTGCCAGCATCCGAACTAGCGGGAGCGCTTGGACCGGGGAGCTGTTTTTT	CASIRTSGSAWTGELFF
once	TRBV7-2	TRBJ1-6	-	TGTGCCAGCAGCTTAGCGGCACGGACTATAGGTTCACCCCTCCACTTT	CASSLAARTIGSPLHF
-	TRBV11-2	TRBJ2-3	-	TGTGCCAGCAGCTTAGTAGCGTATGGAGATACGCAGTATTTT	CASSLVAYGDTQYF
few	TRBV18	TRBJ1-5	TRBD1	TGTGCCAGCTCACCACTCGGGACAGGGGGCGGCAATCAGCCCCAGCATTTT	CASSPLGTGGGNQPQHF
-	TRBV7-2	TRBJ1-3	-	TGTGCCAGCAGCAGACAGTTAAGCTCTGGAAACACCATATATTTT	CASSRQLSSGNTIYF
-	TRBV10-1	TRBJ2-3	TRBD1	TGCGCCAGCAGTGGCGGAACAGGGGGCCGCACAGATACGCAGTATTTT	CASSGGTGGRTDTQYF
-	TRBV5-4	TRBJ2-2	-	TGTGCCAGCAGCTTGCCGGCGAGACAGTTTAACACCGGGGAGCTGTTTTTT	CASSLPARQFNTGELFF
few	TRBV30	TRBJ1-1	-	TGTGCCTGGAGTCGGGGTTGGACTGAAGCTTTCTTT	CAWSRGWTEAFF
-	TRBV12-5	TRBJ2-1	-	TGTGCTAGTGGTTTGACCAAGAATGAGCAGTTCTTC	CASGLTKNEQFF
few	TRBV2	TRBJ1-1	-	TGTGCCAGCGAGTTGGACACTGAAGCTTTCTTT	CASELDTEAFF
-	TRBV19	TRBJ2-3	TRBD2	TGTGCCAGTAGCCTGACTAGCGGGGGTCCCACAGATACGCAGTATTTT	CASSLTSGGPTDTQYF
-	TRBV6-5	TRBJ1-4	TRBD1	TGTGCCAGTAGACCACAGGGGGCAAGGGAAAAACTGTTTTTT	CASRPQGAREKLFF